The T cell receptor beta chain described here comes from a study of blood T cell repertoires in COVID-19. As for the study in general: Acute and convalescent COVID-19 specimens originated in the United States, Italy and Spain. T cells, B-cell-depleted T cells, or PBMCs provided the cDNA or gDNA that served as material.

Only in-frame clones appear in the TCRdb table, and some are missing; sequencing was by immunoSEQ multiplex PCR. This sample has under 200,000 clones, with over 75% found just once. The CDR3 contains 16 residues. Germline V gene data show CDR1 as KGHSH and CDR2 as LQKENI. J was trimmed by 5 bases and V by 1 base; bases with no gene match: 5. The sequenced sample was peripheral blood. The rearrangement links TRBV18 to TRBJ2-2; 9 bases fit TRBD1. The sequence derives from a man in his 70s with active or convalescent COVID-19. The CDR3: CASSPLTGGDTGELFF. CDR3 DNA: TGTGCCAGCTCACCACTGACAGGGGGAGATACCGGGGAGCTGTTTTTT.